The entry below describes one T cell receptor (beta chain). The entry originates in a study of blood T cell repertoires in COVID-19. Study-level background: Researchers got acute and convalescent COVID-19 samples from the United States, Italy and Spain. PBMCs, B-cell-depleted T cells, or T cells provided the cDNA or gDNA that made up the material.

Germline assignment: CDR1 SGHVS and CDR2 FQNEAQ. This CDR3 is built from 13 residues. Trimming removed 3 bases at V and 4 bases at J, with 8 bases between. Study processing details: How many nucleated cells were present was estimated from reference gene primer amplification. Sequencing was performed with immunoSEQ multiplex PCR; in TCRdb, only in-frame clones are kept and a portion is missing. V, J and clone size reflect that table, while D and trimming were determined from the DNA. The table includes roughly 100,000 clones, around 86% detected once. This clonotype was obtained from a man aged 45-65 years with active or convalescent COVID-19. The chain joins TRBV7-8 to TRBJ2-3, with a possible D match to TRBD2 (5 bases). Sequencing was carried out using peripheral blood. Here the CDR3 reads CASSFGGADTQYF. In nucleotides, the CDR3 is TGTGCCAGCAGCTTTGGAGGCGCAGATACGCAGTATTTT.